The subject of this entry is one T cell receptor (beta chain). This sample stems from a study of Ad26.COV2.S vaccination and SARS-CoV-2 variants. Turning to the study itself: Administration of Ad26.COV2.S was intramuscular, either once or twice 56 days apart.

Sample treatment: some 20 received Ad26.COV2.S at low or high dose, single or two shots; several received placebo; per-sample allocation not given. The samples date from day 63 after the first vaccine or placebo injection. A Boston donor was an adult aged 18-55 years. The administered vaccine (an Ad26 vector) expressed Wuhan-strain SARS-CoV-2 spike. The V segment lost 2 bases and the J segment 2 bases; nucleotides outside the gene matches: 4. The CDR3 is 14 amino acids. Germline V gives CDR1 SGHDT, CDR2 YYEEEE. TCRdb keeps only in-frame clones here, not all; method: immunoSEQ multiplex PCR. There are roughly 700,000 clones in the sample; roughly 90% occur only once, and approximately 1.5% lies in the top ten.

Specimen: peripheral blood, collected in a trial of Ad26.COV2.S vaccine versus placebo. V usage is TRBV5-6 and J usage is TRBJ2-7; 7 bases agree with TRBD1. The clonotype was recovered from a person aged 18-65 years who received the Ad26.COV2.S COVID-19 vaccine or a placebo. In nucleotides, the CDR3 is TGTGCCAGCAGCTTCTGGGACAGAGCCTACGAGCAGTACTTC. It specifies CASSFWDRAYEQYF. The full variable domain, completed using reference TRBV5-6 and TRBJ2-7, is DAGVTQSPTHLIKTRGQQVTLRCSPKSGHDTVSWYQQALGQGPQFIFQYYEEEERQRGNFPDRFSGHQFPNYSSELNVNALLLGDSALYLCASSFWDRAYEQYFGPGTRLTVT.